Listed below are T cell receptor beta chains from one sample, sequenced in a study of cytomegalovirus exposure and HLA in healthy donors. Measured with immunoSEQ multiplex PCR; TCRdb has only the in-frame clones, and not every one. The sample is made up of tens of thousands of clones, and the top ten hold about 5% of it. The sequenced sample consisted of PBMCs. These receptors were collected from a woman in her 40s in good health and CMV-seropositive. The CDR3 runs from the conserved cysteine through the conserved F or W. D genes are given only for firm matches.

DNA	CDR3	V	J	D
TGTGCCAGCAGCCGGATATCGGAGGGGACTGAAGCTTTCTTT	CASSRISEGTEAFF	TRBV14	TRBJ1-1	-
TGTGCCAGCAGCGTAAAGGGGGGAGGGAATGAAAAACTGTTTTTT	CASSVKGGGNEKLFF	TRBV7-9	TRBJ1-4	-
TGTGCCAGCAGCTTAGACAGGGGTGGATGGGACGAGCAGTACTTC	CASSLDRGGWDEQYF	TRBV7-2	TRBJ2-7	TRBD1
TGTGCCAGCAGCTTCCAGGGCCGGATGTATGGCTACACCTTC	CASSFQGRMYGYTF	TRBV5-6	TRBJ1-2	-
TGCGCCAGCAGCCAAGATGAGACGGGAGCCGAGCAGTACTTC	CASSQDETGAEQYF	TRBV4-1	TRBJ2-7	-
TGTGCCAGTAGTACCCTCCCCCGCGTTAGCGGGGGGGTGGATGGGTCCTACAATGAGCAGTTCTTC	CASSTLPRVSGGVDGSYNEQFF	TRBV19	TRBJ2-1	TRBD2
TGTGCCAGTAGTATGAGCGGGACAACAGATACGCAGTATTTT	CASSMSGTTDTQYF	TRBV19	TRBJ2-3	-
TGTGCCAGCAGCGGAGGAGCGGTACCCACAGATACGCAGTATTTT	CASSGGAVPTDTQYF	TRBV5-4	TRBJ2-3	-
TGTGCCAGCAGCTCTGCACCGGGACAGACTGAAGCTTTCTTT	CASSSAPGQTEAFF	TRBV7-6	TRBJ1-1	TRBD1
TGTGCCAGCAGCTCTAGCGGCCCCTACGAGCAGTACTTC	CASSSSGPYEQYF	TRBV7-2	TRBJ2-7	TRBD2
TGTGCCAGCAGATCCGACAGGTTCTACAATGAGCAGTTCTTC	CASRSDRFYNEQFF	TRBV25-1	TRBJ2-1	-
TGCAGCGTTGAAGGGAGTAATGAAAAACTGTTTTTT	CSVEGSNEKLFF	TRBV29-1	TRBJ1-4	-
TGTGCCAGCAGCTCCCTGAGAATTAGTGGTGGAAACACCATATATTTT	CASSSLRISGGNTIYF	TRBV11-2	TRBJ1-3	-
TGTGCCAGCAGCTCGGCGACAGGGGTTCTGGGGGCCAACGTCCTGACTTTC	CASSSATGVLGANVLTF	TRBV7-3	TRBJ2-6	TRBD1
TGTGCCAGCAGTCCCGGACAGGGGGCAGGTGGAAACACCATATATTTT	CASSPGQGAGGNTIYF	TRBV2	TRBJ1-3	TRBD1
TGTGCCAGCAGTTCAGGGGGCGCGGGCTACACCTTC	CASSSGGAGYTF	TRBV28	TRBJ1-2	TRBD1
TGTGCCAGCAGTGACGCCAGACAGGTAAAGCAGTACTTC	CASSDARQVKQYF	TRBV6-4	TRBJ2-7	-
TGTGCCAGCAGCTTAGGGCGGAGGACCGACACTGAAGCTTTCTTT	CASSLGRRTDTEAFF	TRBV11-2	TRBJ1-1	-
TGTGCCATCAGTGAGTCGGGCAGGGCAACCGACGGGGAGCTGTTTTTT	CAISESGRATDGELFF	TRBV10-3	TRBJ2-2	-
TGCGCCAGCAGTCAATCTAAGAGGAACACTGAAGCTTTCTTT	CASSQSKRNTEAFF	TRBV23-1	TRBJ1-1	-
TGTGCCAGCAGCTTAGCCGGGGGTCACTCTGGAAACACCATATATTTT	CASSLAGGHSGNTIYF	TRBV7-2	TRBJ1-3	-
TGCGCCAGCAGCTTGGGACTAGCGGGAGGAGGGTACGAGCAGTACTTC	CASSLGLAGGGYEQYF	TRBV5-1	TRBJ2-7	TRBD2
TGTGCCAGCAGCCAGACGGGGGTTTCCGGCAATGAGCAGTTCTTC	CASSQTGVSGNEQFF	TRBV11-2	TRBJ2-1	-
TGTGCCAGCAGTTATAACAGGGGATCTAACTATGGCTACACCTTC	CASSYNRGSNYGYTF	TRBV6-5	TRBJ1-2	TRBD1
TGTGCCAGCATTCTGATTCTGGGACTAGCGGGAGCCCTCTACTACGAGCAGTACTTC	CASILILGLAGALYYEQYF	TRBV27	TRBJ2-7	TRBD2
TGTGCCAGCAGCTTGGGACAGGGGGTGATCTACGAGCAGTACTTC	CASSLGQGVIYEQYF	TRBV5-5	TRBJ2-7	TRBD1
TGTGCCAGCATAGGAGGCAGCCCCTACACAGATACGCAGTATTTT	CASIGGSPYTDTQYF	TRBV6-1	TRBJ2-3	-
TGTGCCAGCACTAGCAGACTAGCAAGTGAGCAGTACTTC	CASTSRLASEQYF	TRBV6-1	TRBJ2-7	TRBD2
TGTGCCAGCAGTTACGACAGGAGCTCTGGAAACACCATATATTTT	CASSYDRSSGNTIYF	TRBV6-5	TRBJ1-3	-
TGCGCCAGCAGCCTCCCCGACGTCAGGGTTGGGAATGAGCAGTTCTTC	CASSLPDVRVGNEQFF	TRBV28	TRBJ2-1	-
TGTGCCAGCAGCTTAGTAGTGAACACTGAAGCTTTCTTT	CASSLVVNTEAFF	TRBV7-8	TRBJ1-1	-
TGTGCCAGCTCACCTGAGCGGAACACTGGAGCTTTCTTT	CASSPERNTGAFF	TRBV18	TRBJ1-1	-
TGTGCCAGCAGCAAAGGACAGGATAACACTGAAGCTTTCTTT	CASSKGQDNTEAFF	TRBV6-4	TRBJ1-1	TRBD1
TGCAGCGTTGTGTTCCGGGGGGCGGGCACCGGGGAGCTGTTTTTT	CSVVFRGAGTGELFF	TRBV29-1	TRBJ2-2	-
TGTGCCAGCAGCTCGACACTCCCTCACAGACATTCCACCTACGAGCAGTACTTC	CASSSTLPHRHSTYEQYF	TRBV11-1	TRBJ2-7	-
TGTGCCAGTAGTATAGATGCGACAGGATTTCTATCGTGGTACACCTTC	CASSIDATGFLSWYTF	TRBV19	TRBJ1-2	-
TGTGCCAGCTCACCAGATCGGAGGGCCGGCTGGGACGAGCAGTACTTC	CASSPDRRAGWDEQYF	TRBV18	TRBJ2-7	-
TGCAGCGACCGGCGGGGGGAGGGCGCTGAGACCCAGTACTTC	CSDRRGEGAETQYF	TRBV29-1	TRBJ2-5	TRBD2
TGTGCCAGCAGTGACGAAGCGGGAGGGCCCCAAGATACGCAGTATTTT	CASSDEAGGPQDTQYF	TRBV6-4	TRBJ2-3	TRBD2
TGTGCCAGCAGTGAAGCGCTGGCAGGGGGCTACGACGAGCAGTACTTC	CASSEALAGGYDEQYF	TRBV6-1	TRBJ2-7	TRBD1
TGTGCCTGGAGTCCAGGGGGGAAATACGAGCAGTACTTC	CAWSPGGKYEQYF	TRBV30	TRBJ2-7	-
TGTGCCAGCTCACGCGAACAGGGACCGGTTGGAAACACCATATATTTT	CASSREQGPVGNTIYF	TRBV18	TRBJ1-3	-
TGTGCCAGCAGCGTTACAGGGACCAACTATGGCTACACCTTC	CASSVTGTNYGYTF	TRBV9	TRBJ1-2	-
TGTGCTAGTGGTTTGGTAGAGGCCTTAGCCGGCTACACCTTC	CASGLVEALAGYTF	TRBV12-5	TRBJ1-2	-
TGTGCCAGCAGTCTCGGACAGGGAGATGGCTACACCTTC	CASSLGQGDGYTF	TRBV6-6	TRBJ1-2	TRBD1
TGTGCCAGCAGACCCACTAGCGGGGTGAACACCGGGGAGCTGTTTTTT	CASRPTSGVNTGELFF	TRBV19	TRBJ2-2	TRBD2
TGTGCCAGCAGCGAAATCACGGACTATATCAATAATTCACCCCTCCACTTT	CASSEITDYINNSPLHF	TRBV6-1	TRBJ1-6	-
TGCGCCAGCAGCCAAGGGACTAGCCTTTACGAGCAGTACTTC	CASSQGTSLYEQYF	TRBV4-1	TRBJ2-7	TRBD2
TGTGCCAGCAGGGAACCGGGACAGGGTCGTCGGGGAGGCTACACCTTC	CASREPGQGRRGGYTF	TRBV6-1	TRBJ1-2	TRBD1
TGTGCCAGCAGCACTACCGACGGCTACAATGAGCAGTTCTTC	CASSTTDGYNEQFF	TRBV6-6	TRBJ2-1	-
TGTGCCAGCAGCCGAAATCTAGCGGGAGAAACCTACGAGCAGTACTTC	CASSRNLAGETYEQYF	TRBV27	TRBJ2-7	TRBD2
TGTGCCAGCTCACCGGGGGGCTCCTACGAGCAGTACTTC	CASSPGGSYEQYF	TRBV18	TRBJ2-7	-